This record looks at one T cell receptor beta chain sequence and its context. Its antigen is not known. This entry belongs to a study of shared clonotypes between healthy human individuals. The V gene's germline CDR1 is SGHDN and CDR2 FVKESK. Trimming stripped 3 bases from V and 3 bases from J, with 14 bases between. The CDR3 consists of 15 residues. The data were produced by immunoSEQ multiplex PCR, yet TCRdb's version contains in-frame clones alone and is incomplete. This table holds around 1.9 million clones, about 92% found once. The study, taken as a whole, reports: The sole specimen, blood, was sampled, and tissue repertoires likely differ.

CD45RO-negative cells were positively selected for CCR7, leaving out terminally differentiated effector memory CD45RA+ cells. The sample taken for sequencing was naive CD8+ T cells from PBMCs. The rearrangement joins TRBV14 to TRBJ1-2; D uncertain. This clonotype originated in a man younger than 30 in good health. Some clones in this sample may be carry-over from other donors' samples. DNA for the CDR3: TGTGCCAGCAGCCAGTTCGGAGGGCGTGACTATGGCTACACCTTC. It translates to CASSQFGGRDYGYTF.